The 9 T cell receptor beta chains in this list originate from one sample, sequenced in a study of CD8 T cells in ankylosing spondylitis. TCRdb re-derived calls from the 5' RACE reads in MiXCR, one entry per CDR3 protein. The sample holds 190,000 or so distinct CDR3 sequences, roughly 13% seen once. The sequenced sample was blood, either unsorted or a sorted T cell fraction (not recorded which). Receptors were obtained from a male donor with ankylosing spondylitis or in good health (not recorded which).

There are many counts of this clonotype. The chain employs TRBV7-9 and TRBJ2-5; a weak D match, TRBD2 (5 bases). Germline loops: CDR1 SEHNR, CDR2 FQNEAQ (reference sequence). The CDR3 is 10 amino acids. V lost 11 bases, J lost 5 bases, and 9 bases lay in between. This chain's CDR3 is CAVLAETQYF. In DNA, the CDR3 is TGTGCCGTCTTAGCGGAGACCCAGTACTTC.

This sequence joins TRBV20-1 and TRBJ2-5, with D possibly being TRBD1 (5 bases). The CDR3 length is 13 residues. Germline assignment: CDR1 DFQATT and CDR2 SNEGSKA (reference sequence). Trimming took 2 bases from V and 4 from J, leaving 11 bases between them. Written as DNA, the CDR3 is TGCAGTGCTAGAAGTTGGCAGGGAGAGACCCAGTACTTC. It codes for CSARSWQGETQYF.

CDR3 coding DNA: TGTGCCAGCGGCCCCCCAGTCGGGACTAACCCTGAGCGGCAGTACTTC. This gives the protein CASGPPVGTNPERQYF. The V call is TRBV7-9, the J call TRBJ2-7, with TRBD2 matching 7 bases. Germline V gives CDR1 SEHNR, CDR2 FQNEAQ (reference sequence). Unmatched junction bases numbered 22, after V lost 8 bases and J lost 9 bases. There are 16 residues in the CDR3.

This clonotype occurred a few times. As DNA, the CDR3 is TGCGCCAGCAGCCAAGACGGGACAGGGGCGGGGTCACCCCTCCACTTT. Amino acids: CASSQDGTGAGSPLHF. J is TRBJ1-6 and V is TRBV4-1, with 10 bases fitting TRBD1. Germline CDR1 and CDR2: MGHRA and YSYEKL. CDR3 length: 16 amino acids. The trim removed 0 bases at V and 10 bases at J, leaving 6 bases unmatched.

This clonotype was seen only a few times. The CDR3 region is CASSGLAGVGDTQYF. The CDR3 DNA is TGTGCCAGCAGCGGACTAGCGGGGGTTGGTGATACGCAGTATTTT. The gene calls are TRBV7-8 and TRBJ2-3, with 13 bases aligning to TRBD2. This CDR3 spans 15 amino acids. CDR1 SGHVS and CDR2 FQNEAQ come from the germline V gene. V lost 5 bases to trimming and J lost 6 bases; unmatched junction nucleotides: 5.

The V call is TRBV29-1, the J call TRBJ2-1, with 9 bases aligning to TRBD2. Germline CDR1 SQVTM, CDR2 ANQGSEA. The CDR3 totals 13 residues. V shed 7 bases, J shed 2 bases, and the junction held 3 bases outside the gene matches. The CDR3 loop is CSAGTSPYNEQFF. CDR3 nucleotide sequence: TGCAGCGCGGGGACTAGCCCCTACAATGAGCAGTTCTTC.

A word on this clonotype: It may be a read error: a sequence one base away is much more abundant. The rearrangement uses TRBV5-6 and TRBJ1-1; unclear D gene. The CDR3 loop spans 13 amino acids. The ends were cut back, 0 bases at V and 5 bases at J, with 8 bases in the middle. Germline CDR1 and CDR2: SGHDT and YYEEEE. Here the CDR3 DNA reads TGTGCCAGCAGCTTGGTAGGAGAGACTGAAGCTTTCTTT. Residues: CASSLVGETEAFF. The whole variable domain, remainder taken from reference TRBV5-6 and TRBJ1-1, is DAGVTQSPTHLIKTRGQQVTLRCSPKSGHDTVSWYQQALGQGPQFIFQYYEEEERQRGNFPDRFSGHQFPNYSSELNVNALLLGDSALYLCASSLVGETEAFFGQGTRLTVV.

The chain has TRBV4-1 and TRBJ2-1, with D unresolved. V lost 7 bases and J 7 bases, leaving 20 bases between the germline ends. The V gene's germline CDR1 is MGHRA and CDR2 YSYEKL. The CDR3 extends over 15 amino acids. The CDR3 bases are TGCGCCAGCACCAAGACGGTCACGGGTACAAATGAGCAGTTCTTC. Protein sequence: CASTKTVTGTNEQFF.

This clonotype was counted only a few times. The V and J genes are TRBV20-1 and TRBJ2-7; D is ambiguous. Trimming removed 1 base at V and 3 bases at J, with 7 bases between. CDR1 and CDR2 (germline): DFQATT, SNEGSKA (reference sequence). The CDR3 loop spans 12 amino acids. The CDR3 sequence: CSARGANYEQYF. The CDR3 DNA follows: TGCAGTGCTAGAGGTGCCAACTACGAGCAGTACTTC.